The present TCR delta chain was sequenced within a study of γδ T cells in repeated Plasmodium falciparum infection. Looking at the study overall: Four controlled malaria infections with P. falciparum NF54 spanned roughly 97 weeks.

This clone came up many times. It differs at one base from a far larger clone, so likely a read error. The sample has other DNA sequences that encode this CDR3 too. CDR1 is TVYSNPD, CDR2 GDNSRS, per germline (reference sequence). The CDR3 runs to 15 residues. V gave up 2 bases and J gave up 5 bases; unmatched junction bases: 11. Bulk repertoires came from Vgamma9/Vdelta2+ or Vdelta2-negative gammadelta T cells flow-sorted from PBMC. TCRdb re-called the multiplex PCR reads through CATT. Found here are 50,000 to 55,000 delta-chain clones, roughly 1.9% of them singletons; the top ten hold 24%. The chain carries TRDV3 and TRDJ1; 10 bases match TRDD3. Germline matching of the DNA provided the J gene here, since TCRdb leaves it blank. This sequence was found in a pool of human donors (malaria-infected and uninfected, not separated). The specimen sequenced was gamma-delta T cells from blood. CDR3 in amino acids: CAFRGYWGIPDKLIF. DNA for the CDR3: TGTGCCTTTCGAGGTTACTGGGGGATTCCTGATAAACTCATCTTT.